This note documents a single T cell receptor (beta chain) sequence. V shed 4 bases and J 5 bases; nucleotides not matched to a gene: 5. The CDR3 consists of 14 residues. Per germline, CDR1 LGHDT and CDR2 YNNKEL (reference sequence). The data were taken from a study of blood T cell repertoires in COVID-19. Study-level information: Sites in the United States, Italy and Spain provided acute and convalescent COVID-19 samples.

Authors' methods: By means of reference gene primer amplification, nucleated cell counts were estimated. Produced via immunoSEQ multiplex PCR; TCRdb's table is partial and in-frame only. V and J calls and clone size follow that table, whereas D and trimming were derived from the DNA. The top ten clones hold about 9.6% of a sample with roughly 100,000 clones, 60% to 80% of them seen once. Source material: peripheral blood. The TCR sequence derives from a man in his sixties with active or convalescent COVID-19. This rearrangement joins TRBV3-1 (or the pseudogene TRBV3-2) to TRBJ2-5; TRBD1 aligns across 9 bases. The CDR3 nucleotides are TGTGCCAGCAGCCTGACAGGGACAGGGGAGACCCAGTACTTC. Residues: CASSLTGTGETQYF.